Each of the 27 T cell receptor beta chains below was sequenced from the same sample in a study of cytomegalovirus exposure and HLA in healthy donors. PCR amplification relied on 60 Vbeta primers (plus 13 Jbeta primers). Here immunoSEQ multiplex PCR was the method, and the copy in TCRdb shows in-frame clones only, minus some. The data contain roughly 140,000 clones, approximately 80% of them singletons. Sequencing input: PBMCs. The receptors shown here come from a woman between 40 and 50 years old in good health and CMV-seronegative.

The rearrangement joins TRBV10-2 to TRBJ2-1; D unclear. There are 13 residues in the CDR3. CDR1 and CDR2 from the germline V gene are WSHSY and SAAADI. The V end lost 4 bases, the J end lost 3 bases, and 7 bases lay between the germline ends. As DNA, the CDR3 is TGCGCCAGCAGTGGGGCAGTCTACAATGAGCAGTTCTTC. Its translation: CASSGAVYNEQFF.

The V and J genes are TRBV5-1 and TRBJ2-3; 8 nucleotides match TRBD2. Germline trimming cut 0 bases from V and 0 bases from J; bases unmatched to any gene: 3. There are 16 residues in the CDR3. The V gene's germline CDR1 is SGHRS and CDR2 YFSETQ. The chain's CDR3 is CASSLGSSGSTDTQYF. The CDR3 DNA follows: TGCGCCAGCAGCTTGGGGTCTAGCGGGAGCACAGATACGCAGTATTTT.

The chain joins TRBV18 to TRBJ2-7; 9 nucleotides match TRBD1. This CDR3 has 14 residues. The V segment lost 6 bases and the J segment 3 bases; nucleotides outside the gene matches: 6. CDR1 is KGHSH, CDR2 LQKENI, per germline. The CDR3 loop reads CASSRDRVYYEQYF. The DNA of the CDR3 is TGTGCCAGCTCCCGGGACAGGGTTTACTACGAGCAGTACTTC.

CDR3 sequence reads: CASGLVVGGFDGELFF. CDR3 DNA sequence: TGTGCTAGTGGTTTGGTAGTTGGAGGTTTTGATGGGGAGCTGTTTTTT. The chain joins TRBV12-5 to TRBJ2-2, with D perhaps TRBD2 (5 bases). In germline, CDR1 is LGHNT, CDR2 FRNRAP. The CDR3 is made up of 16 amino acids. V was pared by 0 bases and J by 8 bases, with 16 bases between.

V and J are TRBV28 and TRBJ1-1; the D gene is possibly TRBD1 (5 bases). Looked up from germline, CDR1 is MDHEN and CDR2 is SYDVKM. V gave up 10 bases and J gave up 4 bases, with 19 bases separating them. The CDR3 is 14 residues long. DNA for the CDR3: TGTGCCATTAACAAGGGTACAGGTATCACTGAAGCTTTCTTT. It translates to CAINKGTGITEAFF.

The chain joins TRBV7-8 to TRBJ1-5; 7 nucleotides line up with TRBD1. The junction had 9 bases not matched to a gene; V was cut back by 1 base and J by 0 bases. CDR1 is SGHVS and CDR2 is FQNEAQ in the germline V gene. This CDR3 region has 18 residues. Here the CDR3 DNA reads TGTGCCAGCAGCTTAGTGATCTCCGGGACAGATAGCAATCAGCCCCAGCATTTT. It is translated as CASSLVISGTDSNQPQHF.

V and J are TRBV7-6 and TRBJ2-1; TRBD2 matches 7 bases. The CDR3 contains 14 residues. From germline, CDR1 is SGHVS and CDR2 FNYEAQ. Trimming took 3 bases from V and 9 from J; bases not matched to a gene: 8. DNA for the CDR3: TGTGCCAGCAGCTTCGGGAGGTTGGCATCTGAGCAGTTCTTC. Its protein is CASSFGRLASEQFF.

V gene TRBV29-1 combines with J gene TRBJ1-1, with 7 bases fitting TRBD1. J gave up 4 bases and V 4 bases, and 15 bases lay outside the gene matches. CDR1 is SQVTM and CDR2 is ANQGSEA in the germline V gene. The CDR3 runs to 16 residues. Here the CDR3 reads CSVVGGGDRAPTEAFF. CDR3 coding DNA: TGCAGCGTTGTAGGTGGTGGAGACAGGGCCCCCACTGAAGCTTTCTTT.

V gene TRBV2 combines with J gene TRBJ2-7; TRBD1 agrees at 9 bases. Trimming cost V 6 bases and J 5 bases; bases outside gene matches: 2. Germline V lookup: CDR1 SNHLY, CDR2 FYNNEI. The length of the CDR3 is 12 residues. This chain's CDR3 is CASRGQGDEQYF. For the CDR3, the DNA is TGTGCCAGCAGGGGACAGGGCGACGAGCAGTACTTC.

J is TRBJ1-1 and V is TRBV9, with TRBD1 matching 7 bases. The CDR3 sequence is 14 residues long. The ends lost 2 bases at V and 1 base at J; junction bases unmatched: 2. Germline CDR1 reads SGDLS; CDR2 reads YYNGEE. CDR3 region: CASSVYRGNTEAFF. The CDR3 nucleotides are TGTGCCAGCAGCGTTTACAGGGGGAACACTGAAGCTTTCTTT.

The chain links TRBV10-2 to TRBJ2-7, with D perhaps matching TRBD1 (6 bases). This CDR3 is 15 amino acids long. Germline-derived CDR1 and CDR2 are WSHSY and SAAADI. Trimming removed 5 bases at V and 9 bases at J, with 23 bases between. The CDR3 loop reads CASSPGQPLLAGQYF. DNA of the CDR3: TGCGCCAGCAGTCCTGGACAGCCCCTTCTTGCCGGGCAGTACTTC.

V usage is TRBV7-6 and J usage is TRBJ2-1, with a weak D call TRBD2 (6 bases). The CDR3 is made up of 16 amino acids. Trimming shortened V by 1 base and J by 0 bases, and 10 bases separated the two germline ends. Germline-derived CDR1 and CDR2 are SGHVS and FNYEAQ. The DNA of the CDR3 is TGTGCCAGCAGCTTAGTCGCGGGGATCTCCTACAATGAGCAGTTCTTC. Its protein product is CASSLVAGISYNEQFF.

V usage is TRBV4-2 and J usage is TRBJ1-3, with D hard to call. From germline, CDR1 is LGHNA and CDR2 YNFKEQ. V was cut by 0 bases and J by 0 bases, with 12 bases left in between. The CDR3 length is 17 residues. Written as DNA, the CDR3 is TGTGCCAGCAGCCAAGAATTGCGGTTTACCTCTGGAAACACCATATATTTT. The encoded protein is CASSQELRFTSGNTIYF.

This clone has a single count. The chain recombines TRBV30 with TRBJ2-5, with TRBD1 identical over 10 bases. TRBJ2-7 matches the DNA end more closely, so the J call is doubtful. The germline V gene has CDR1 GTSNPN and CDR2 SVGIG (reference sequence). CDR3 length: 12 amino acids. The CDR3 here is CAWSRTGGEQYF. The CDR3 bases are TGTGCCTGGAGTAGGACAGGGGGCGAGCAGTACTTC.

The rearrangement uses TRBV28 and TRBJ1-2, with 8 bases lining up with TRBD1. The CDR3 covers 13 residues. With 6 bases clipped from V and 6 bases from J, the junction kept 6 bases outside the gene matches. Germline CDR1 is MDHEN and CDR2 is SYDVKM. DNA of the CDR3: TGTGCCAGCAGGGACAGGGCACGAGATGGCTACACCTTC. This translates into CASRDRARDGYTF.

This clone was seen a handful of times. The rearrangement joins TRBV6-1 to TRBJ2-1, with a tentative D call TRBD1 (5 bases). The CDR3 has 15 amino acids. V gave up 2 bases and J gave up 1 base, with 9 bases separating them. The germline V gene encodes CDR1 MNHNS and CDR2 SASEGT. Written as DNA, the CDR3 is TGTGCCAGCAGTGAACAGGGATGGTCCTACAATGAGCAGTTCTTC. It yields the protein CASSEQGWSYNEQFF.

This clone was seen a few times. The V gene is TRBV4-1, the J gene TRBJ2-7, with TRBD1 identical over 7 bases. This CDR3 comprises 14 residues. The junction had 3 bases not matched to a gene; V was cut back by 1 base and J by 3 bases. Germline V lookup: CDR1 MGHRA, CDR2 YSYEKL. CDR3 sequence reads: CASSQAAGGYEQYF. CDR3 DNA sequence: TGCGCCAGCAGCCAAGCCGCAGGGGGCTACGAGCAGTACTTC.

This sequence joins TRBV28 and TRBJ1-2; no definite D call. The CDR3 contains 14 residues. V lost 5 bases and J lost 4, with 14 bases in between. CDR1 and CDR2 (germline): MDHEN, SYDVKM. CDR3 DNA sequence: TGTGCCAGCAGTGCCCCCGGGTTTTTCTATGGCTACACCTTC. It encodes CASSAPGFFYGYTF.

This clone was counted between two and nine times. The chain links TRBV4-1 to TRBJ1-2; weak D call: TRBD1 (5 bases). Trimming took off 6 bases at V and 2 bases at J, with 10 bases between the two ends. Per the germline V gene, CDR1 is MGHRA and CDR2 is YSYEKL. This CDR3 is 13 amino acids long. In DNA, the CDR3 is TGCGCCAGCAGACGAGACAGCAACTATGGCTACACCTTC. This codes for CASRRDSNYGYTF.

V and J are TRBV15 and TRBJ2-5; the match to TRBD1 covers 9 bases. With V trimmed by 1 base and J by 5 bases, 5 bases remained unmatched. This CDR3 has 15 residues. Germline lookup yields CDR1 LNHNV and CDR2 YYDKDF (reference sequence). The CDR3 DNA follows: TGTGCCACCAGCAGAGTTGGGGGGACAGGGGAGACCCAGTACTTC. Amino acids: CATSRVGGTGETQYF.

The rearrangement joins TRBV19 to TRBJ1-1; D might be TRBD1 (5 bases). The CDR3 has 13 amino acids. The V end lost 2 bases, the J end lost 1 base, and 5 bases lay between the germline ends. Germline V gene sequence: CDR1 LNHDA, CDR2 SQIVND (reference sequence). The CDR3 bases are TGTGCCAGTAGTATAAGGGGGAACACTGAAGCTTTCTTT. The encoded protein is CASSIRGNTEAFF.

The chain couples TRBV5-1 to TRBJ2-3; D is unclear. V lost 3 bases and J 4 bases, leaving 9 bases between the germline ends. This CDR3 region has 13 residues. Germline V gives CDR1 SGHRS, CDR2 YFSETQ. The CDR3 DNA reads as TGCGCCAGCAGCTCCTTATCAGCAGATACGCAGTATTTT. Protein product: CASSSLSADTQYF.

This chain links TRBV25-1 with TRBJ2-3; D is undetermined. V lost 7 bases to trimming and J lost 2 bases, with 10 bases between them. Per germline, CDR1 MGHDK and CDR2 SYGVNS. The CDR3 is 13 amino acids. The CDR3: CASNHRDTDTQYF. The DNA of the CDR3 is TGTGCCAGCAATCATCGCGACACAGATACGCAGTATTTT. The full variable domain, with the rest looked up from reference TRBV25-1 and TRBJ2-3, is EADIYQTPRYLVIGTGKKITLECSQTMGHDKMYWYQQDPGMELHLIHYSYGVNSTEKGDLSSESTVSRIRTEHFPLTLESARPSHTSQYLCASNHRDTDTQYFGPGTRLTVL.

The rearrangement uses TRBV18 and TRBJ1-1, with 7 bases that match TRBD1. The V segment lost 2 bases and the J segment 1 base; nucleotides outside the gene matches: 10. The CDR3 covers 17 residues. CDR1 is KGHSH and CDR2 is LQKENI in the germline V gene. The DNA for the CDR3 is TGTGCCAGCTCACCAATTCTAACAGGGGTCGGGAACACTGAAGCTTTCTTT. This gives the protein CASSPILTGVGNTEAFF.

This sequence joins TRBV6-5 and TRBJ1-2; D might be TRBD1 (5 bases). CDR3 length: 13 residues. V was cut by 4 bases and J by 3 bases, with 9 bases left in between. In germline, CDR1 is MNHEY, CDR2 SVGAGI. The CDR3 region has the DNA TGTGCCAGCAGTTCTACAGGATACTATGGCTACACCTTC. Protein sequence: CASSSTGYYGYTF.

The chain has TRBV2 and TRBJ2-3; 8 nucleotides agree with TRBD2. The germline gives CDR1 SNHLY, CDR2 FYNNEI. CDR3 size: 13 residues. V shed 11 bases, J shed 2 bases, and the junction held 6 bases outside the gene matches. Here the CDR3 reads CAWRGETTDTQYF. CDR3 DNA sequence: TGTGCCTGGCGGGGGGAGACCACAGATACGCAGTATTTT.

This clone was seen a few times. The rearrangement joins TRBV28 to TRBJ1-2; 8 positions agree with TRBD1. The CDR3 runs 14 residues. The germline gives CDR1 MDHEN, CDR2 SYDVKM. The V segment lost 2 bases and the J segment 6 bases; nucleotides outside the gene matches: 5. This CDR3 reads CASSLLDRANGYTF. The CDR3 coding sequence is TGTGCCAGCAGTTTACTGGACAGGGCTAATGGCTACACCTTC.